This TCR beta chain originates from a study of blood T cell repertoires in COVID-19. The CDR3 covers 15 residues. Per the germline V gene, CDR1 is SGHAT and CDR2 is FQNNGV. V lost 0 bases, J lost 7 bases, and 4 bases stayed unmatched. Produced via immunoSEQ multiplex PCR; TCRdb's table is partial and in-frame only. The sample lists 400,000 or so clones, about 87% occurring once. The genes are TRBV11-2 and TRBJ2-2; 8 bases map to TRBD2. The sample was PBMCs or T cells enriched from blood (not recorded which). The receptor was isolated from a man aged 35 to 55 in a cohort exposed to, infected with or recovered from COVID-19 (not recorded which). DNA of the CDR3: TGTGCCAGCAGCTTAGACGGGAGGGCGAGCGGGGAGCTGTTTTTT. Translating gives CASSLDGRASGELFF.